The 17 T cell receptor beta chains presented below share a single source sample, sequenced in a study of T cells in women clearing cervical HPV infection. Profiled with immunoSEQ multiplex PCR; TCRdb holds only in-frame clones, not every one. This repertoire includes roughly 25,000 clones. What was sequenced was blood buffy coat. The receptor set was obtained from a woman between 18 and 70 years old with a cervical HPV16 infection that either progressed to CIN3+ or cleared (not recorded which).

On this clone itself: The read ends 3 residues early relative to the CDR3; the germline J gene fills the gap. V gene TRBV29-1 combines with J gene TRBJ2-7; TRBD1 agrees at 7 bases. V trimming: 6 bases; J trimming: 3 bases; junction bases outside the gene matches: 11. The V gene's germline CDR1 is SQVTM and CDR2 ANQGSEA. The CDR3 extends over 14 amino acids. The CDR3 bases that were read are TGCAGCGTCCTCTCGGACAGGACAAACTACGAG. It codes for CSVLSDRTNYE. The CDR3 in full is CSVLSDRTNYEQYF.

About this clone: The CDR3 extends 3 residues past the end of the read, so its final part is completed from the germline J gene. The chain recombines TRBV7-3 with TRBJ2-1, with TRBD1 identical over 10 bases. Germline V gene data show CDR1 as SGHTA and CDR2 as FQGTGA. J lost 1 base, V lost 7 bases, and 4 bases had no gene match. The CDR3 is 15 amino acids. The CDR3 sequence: CASTRDRGSYNEQFF. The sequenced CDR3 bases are TGTGCCAGCACCCGGGACAGGGGATCCTACAATGAG.

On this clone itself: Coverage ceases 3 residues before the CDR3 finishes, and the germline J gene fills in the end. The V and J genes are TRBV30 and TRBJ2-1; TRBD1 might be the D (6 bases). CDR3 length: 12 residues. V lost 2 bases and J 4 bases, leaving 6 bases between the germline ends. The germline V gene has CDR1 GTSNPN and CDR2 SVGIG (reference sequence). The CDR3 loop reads CAWSRGYNEQFF. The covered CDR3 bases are TGTGCCTGGAGTAGGGGGTACAATGAG.

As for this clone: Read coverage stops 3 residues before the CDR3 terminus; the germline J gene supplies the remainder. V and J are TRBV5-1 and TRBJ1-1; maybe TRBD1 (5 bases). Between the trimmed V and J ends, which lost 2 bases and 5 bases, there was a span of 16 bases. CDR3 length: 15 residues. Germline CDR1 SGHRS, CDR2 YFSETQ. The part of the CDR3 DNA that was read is TGCGCCAGCAGCTTCTCCCAGGGCCCCTATACTGAA. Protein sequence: CASSFSQGPYTE. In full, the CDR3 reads CASSFSQGPYTEAFF.

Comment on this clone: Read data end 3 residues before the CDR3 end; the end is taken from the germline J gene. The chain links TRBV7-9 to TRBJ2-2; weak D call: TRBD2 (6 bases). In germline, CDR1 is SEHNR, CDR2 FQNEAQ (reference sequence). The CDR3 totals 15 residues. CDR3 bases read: TGTGCCAGCAGCTTGTCGGAGGGGCCTCATGAAAAG. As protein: CASSLSEGPHEK. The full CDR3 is CASSLSEGPHEKLFF.

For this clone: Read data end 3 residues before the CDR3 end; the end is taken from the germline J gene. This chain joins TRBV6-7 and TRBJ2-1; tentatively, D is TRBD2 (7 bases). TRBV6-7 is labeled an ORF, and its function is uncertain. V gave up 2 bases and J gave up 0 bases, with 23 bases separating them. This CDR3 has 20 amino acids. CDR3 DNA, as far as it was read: TGTGCCAGCAGTTACGGACACCTTGGGGGGGCCCCACCCTCCTACAATGAG. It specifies CASSYGHLGGAPPSYNE. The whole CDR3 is CASSYGHLGGAPPSYNEQFF.

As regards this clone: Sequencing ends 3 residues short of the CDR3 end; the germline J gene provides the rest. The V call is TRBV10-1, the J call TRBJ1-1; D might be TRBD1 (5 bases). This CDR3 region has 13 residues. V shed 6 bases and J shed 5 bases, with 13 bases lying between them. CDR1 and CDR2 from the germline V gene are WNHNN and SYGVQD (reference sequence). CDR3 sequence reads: CASREYRGTEAFF. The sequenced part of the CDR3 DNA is TGCGCCAGCAGGGAATACCGGGGGACTGAA.

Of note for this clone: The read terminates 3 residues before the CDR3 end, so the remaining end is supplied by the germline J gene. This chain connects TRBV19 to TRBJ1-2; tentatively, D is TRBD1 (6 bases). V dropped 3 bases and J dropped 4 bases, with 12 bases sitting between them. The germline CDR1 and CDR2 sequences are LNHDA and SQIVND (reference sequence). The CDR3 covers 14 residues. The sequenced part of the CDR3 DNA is TGTGCCAGTAGTATTAGGGACACTACCTATGGC. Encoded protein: CASSIRDTTYG. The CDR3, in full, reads CASSIRDTTYGYTF.

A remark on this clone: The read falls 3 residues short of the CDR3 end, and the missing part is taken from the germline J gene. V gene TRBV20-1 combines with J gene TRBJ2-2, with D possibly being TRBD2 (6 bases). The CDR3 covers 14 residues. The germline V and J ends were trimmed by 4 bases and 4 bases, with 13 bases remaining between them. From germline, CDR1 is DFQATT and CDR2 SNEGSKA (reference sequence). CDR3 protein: CSAKSNSGTGELFF. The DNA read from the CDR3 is TGCAGTGCTAAGTCAAATAGCGGCACCGGGGAG.

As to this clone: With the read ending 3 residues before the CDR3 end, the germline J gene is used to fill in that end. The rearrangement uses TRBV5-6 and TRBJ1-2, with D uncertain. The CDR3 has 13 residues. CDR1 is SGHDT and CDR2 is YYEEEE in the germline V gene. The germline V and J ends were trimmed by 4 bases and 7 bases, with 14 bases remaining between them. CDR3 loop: CASSLGGFSGYTF. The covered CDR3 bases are TGTGCCAGCAGCCTAGGCGGTTTCTCTGGC.

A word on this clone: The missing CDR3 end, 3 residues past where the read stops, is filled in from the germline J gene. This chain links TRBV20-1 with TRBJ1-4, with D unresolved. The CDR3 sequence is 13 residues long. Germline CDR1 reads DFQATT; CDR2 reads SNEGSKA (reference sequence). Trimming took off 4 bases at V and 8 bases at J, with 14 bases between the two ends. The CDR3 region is CSAIYDSGEKLFF. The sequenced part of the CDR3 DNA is TGCAGTGCTATCTATGACTCTGGGGAAAAA.

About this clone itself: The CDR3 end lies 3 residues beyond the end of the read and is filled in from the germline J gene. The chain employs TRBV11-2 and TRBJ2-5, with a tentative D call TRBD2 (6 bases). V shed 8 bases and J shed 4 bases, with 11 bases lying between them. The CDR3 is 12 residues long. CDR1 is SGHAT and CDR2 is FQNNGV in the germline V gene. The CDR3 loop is CASAGGAETQYF. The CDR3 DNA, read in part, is TGTGCCAGCGCTGGAGGGGCAGAGACC.

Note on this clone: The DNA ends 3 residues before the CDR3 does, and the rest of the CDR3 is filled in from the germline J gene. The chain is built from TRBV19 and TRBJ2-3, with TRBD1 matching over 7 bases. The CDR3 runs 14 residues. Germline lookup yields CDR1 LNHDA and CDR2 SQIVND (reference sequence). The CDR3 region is CASEPTGSNQPQYF. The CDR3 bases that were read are TGTGCCAGTGAACCGACAGGGAGCAATCAGCCG. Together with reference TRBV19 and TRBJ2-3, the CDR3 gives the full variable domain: DGGITQSPKYLFRKEGQNVTLSCEQNLNHDAMYWYRQDPGQGLRLIYYSQIVNDFQKGDIAEGYSVSREKKESFPLTVTSAQKNPTAFYLCASEPTGSNQPQYFGPGTRLTVL.

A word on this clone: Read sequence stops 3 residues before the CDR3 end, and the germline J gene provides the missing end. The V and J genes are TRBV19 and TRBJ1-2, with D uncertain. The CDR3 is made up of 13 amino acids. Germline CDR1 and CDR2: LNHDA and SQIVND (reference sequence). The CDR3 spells CASSIHSLGDYTF. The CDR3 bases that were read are TGTGCCAGTAGTATCCACTCCCTGGGCGAC.

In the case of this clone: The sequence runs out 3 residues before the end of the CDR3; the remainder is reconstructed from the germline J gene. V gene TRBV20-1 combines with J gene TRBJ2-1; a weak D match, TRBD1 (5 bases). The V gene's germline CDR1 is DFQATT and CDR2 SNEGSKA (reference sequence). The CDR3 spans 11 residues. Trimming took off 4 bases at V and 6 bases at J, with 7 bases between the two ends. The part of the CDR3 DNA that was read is TGCAGTGCTACAGGGTTCAATGAG. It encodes CSATGFNE. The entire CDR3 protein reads CSATGFNEQFF.

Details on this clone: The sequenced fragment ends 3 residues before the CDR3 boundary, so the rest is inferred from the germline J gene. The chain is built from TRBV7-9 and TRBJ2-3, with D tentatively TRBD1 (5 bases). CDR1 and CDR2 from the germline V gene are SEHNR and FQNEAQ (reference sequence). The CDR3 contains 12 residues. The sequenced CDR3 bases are TGTGCCAGCAGCTTGGATGTGGGGCCG. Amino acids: CASSLDVGP. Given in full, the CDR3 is CASSLDVGPQYF.

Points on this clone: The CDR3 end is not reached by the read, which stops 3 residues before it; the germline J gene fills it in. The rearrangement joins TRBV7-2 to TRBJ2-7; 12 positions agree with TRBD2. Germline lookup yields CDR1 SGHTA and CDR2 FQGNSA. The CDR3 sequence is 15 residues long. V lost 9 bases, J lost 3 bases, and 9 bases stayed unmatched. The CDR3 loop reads CASRRATSGSYEQYF. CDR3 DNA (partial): TGTGCCAGTAGACGGGCGACTAGCGGGAGCTACGAG.